A single sample gave rise to the 17 T cell receptor beta chains below, sequenced in a study of T-cell reconstitution after alpha-beta-depleted transplantation in children. Library preparation (for TCRbeta) was performed with unique molecular identifiers. TCRdb re-analysed the PCR reads in MiXCR, keeping a single row per CDR3 protein. This sample has 800,000 to 1,000,000 distinct CDR3 sequences, with about 29% found just once. Sequenced here: PBMCs, mostly from graft donor cells, sampled 360 days after TCRalphabeta/CD19-depleted stem cell transplant. The receptors here all came from a boy in the first two years of life who had a stem cell transplant for SCID, so the T cells may come from the graft donor.

This clonotype was observed at least ten times. The chain combines TRBV27 with TRBJ2-5, with 8 bases aligning to TRBD2. V shed 1 base and J 5 bases; nucleotides not matched to a gene: 18. CDR1 and CDR2 from the germline V gene are MNHEY and SMNVEV (reference sequence). The CDR3 is made up of 19 amino acids. The CDR3 spells CASSLFSAGGHPPQETQYF. The DNA for the CDR3 is TGTGCCAGCAGTTTATTCTCGGCGGGGGGACACCCCCCCCAGGAGACCCAGTACTTC.

The V gene is TRBV6-1, the J gene TRBJ2-7; 7 nucleotides match TRBD1. J was trimmed by 0 bases and V by 5 bases; bases with no gene match: 10. Per germline, CDR1 MNHNS and CDR2 SASEGT. The CDR3 runs 16 residues. CDR3: CASSPRGQWSSYEQYF. For the CDR3, the DNA is TGTGCCAGCAGTCCCAGGGGACAGTGGAGCTCCTACGAGCAGTACTTC.

This clonotype was counted only a few times. The V call is TRBV25-1, the J call TRBJ2-7, with D perhaps TRBD1 (5 bases). Germline values: CDR1 MGHDK, CDR2 SYGVNS. V was cut by 4 bases and J by 2 bases, with 12 bases left in between. The CDR3 runs to 14 residues. In nucleotides, the CDR3 is TGTGCCAGCAGTGCCCTGGGGCAGACCTACGAGCAGTACTTC. Protein: CASSALGQTYEQYF.

The chain carries TRBV12-3 or TRBV12-4 and TRBJ2-7; D not certain. This CDR3 has 12 residues. V lost 6 bases and J 2 bases, leaving 8 bases between the germline ends. The CDR3 DNA reads as TGTGCCAGCAGCTCGGCAACCTACGAGCAGTACTTC. Translation: CASSSATYEQYF.

The V call is TRBV10-3, the J call TRBJ2-7, with TRBD1 identical over 8 bases. This CDR3 contains 15 residues. The V gene's germline CDR1 is ENHRY and CDR2 SYGVKD. V lost 6 bases to trimming and J lost 0 bases; unmatched junction nucleotides: 7. The CDR3: CAIRSDRVSSYEQYF. The CDR3 DNA is TGTGCCATCAGGTCGGACAGGGTGTCCTCCTACGAGCAGTACTTC.

This clonotype was counted a few times. The chain couples TRBV12-3 or TRBV12-4 to TRBJ2-2, with a possible D match to TRBD2 (6 bases). The CDR3 totals 14 residues. V gave up 7 bases and J gave up 4 bases, with 13 bases separating them. CDR3 nucleotides: TGTGCCAGCACCAGGGACTGGATCACCGGGGAGCTGTTTTTT. Its translation: CASTRDWITGELFF.

V usage is TRBV20-1 and J usage is TRBJ1-5; 8 positions agree with TRBD1. Germline-derived CDR1 and CDR2 are DFQATT and SNEGSKA (reference sequence). V was clipped by 5 bases and J by 0 bases; unmatched bases: 3. The CDR3 contains 14 residues. The CDR3 is CSAVTGVSNQPQHF. The CDR3 region has the DNA TGCAGTGCTGTGACAGGGGTTAGCAATCAGCCCCAGCATTTT.

The chain is built from TRBV15 and TRBJ1-5; D unresolved. Between the trimmed V and J ends, which lost 0 bases and 4 bases, there was a span of 10 bases. The CDR3 is 15 amino acids. Germline values: CDR1 LNHNV, CDR2 YYDKDF (reference sequence). The CDR3 coding sequence is TGTGCCACCAGCAGAGATCTCGCGCGGAATCAGCCCCAGCATTTT. Translation: CATSRDLARNQPQHF. Drawing the rest from reference TRBV15 and TRBJ1-5, the complete variable domain is DAMVIQNPRYQVTQFGKPVTLSCSQTLNHNVMYWYQQKSSQAPKLLFHYYDKDFNNEADTPDNFQSRRPNTSFCFLDIRSPGLGDTAMYLCATSRDLARNQPQHFGDGTRLSIL.

The chain uses TRBV12-3 or TRBV12-4 and TRBJ2-7; TRBD2 aligns across 7 bases. CDR3 length: 14 amino acids. Germline trimming cut 7 bases from V and 0 bases from J; bases unmatched to any gene: 6. The CDR3 DNA reads as TGTGCCAGCAAGATGACTAGCCCCTCCTACGAGCAGTACTTC. This codes for CASKMTSPSYEQYF.

This clonotype was seen more than once but under ten times. V and J are TRBV10-3 and TRBJ2-1, with no clear D. Germline assignment: CDR1 ENHRY and CDR2 SYGVKD. The CDR3 is 12 residues long. Trimming pared 5 bases from V and 6 bases from J, leaving 8 bases between. The CDR3 protein is CAISNDFNEQFF. For the CDR3, the DNA is TGTGCCATCAGTAATGACTTCAATGAGCAGTTCTTC.

This clonotype was picked up a small number of times. The gene calls are TRBV20-1 and TRBJ2-3; D possibly uses TRBD1 or TRBD2 (5 bases each). Germline values: CDR1 DFQATT, CDR2 SNEGSKA (reference sequence). The ends were cut back, 4 bases at V and 2 bases at J, with 22 bases in the middle. The CDR3 contains 17 residues. CDR3 sequence: CSATINGAGSITDTQYF. Written as DNA, the CDR3 is TGCAGTGCTACGATCAACGGGGCAGGCAGTATCACAGATACGCAGTATTTT.

CDR3 bases: TGCAGTGCTAGAGTCACTAGCGGCACCCCCTCGGCGCAGTACTTC. Its translation: CSARVTSGTPSAQYF. The gene calls are TRBV20-1 and TRBJ2-7; TRBD2 matches at 8 bases. Germline CDR1 DFQATT, CDR2 SNEGSKA (reference sequence). The CDR3 length is 15 residues. The V segment lost 1 base and the J segment 9 bases; nucleotides outside the gene matches: 14.

The chain employs TRBV9 and TRBJ2-7; D not resolved. CDR3 length equals 14 residues. The V end was cut by 4 bases, the J end by 1 base, with 12 bases between. Looked up from germline, CDR1 is SGDLS and CDR2 is YYNGEE. The CDR3 is CASSPLPESYEQYF. CDR3 bases: TGTGCCAGCAGCCCCCTTCCGGAGTCCTACGAGCAGTACTTC.

There are a few counts of this clonotype. V and J are TRBV7-9 and TRBJ2-5; possible D gene TRBD2, 7 bases. Germline V CDR1 and CDR2: SEHNR, FQNEAQ (reference sequence). The V and J ends lost 6 bases and 2 bases respectively, with 22 bases between them. CDR3 length: 17 residues. CDR3 amino acids: CASRSKRGGGGQETQYF. The CDR3 DNA reads as TGTGCCAGCAGGTCGAAGAGGGGGGGAGGAGGACAAGAGACCCAGTACTTC.

This clonotype was detected a few times. The chain couples TRBV12-3 or TRBV12-4 to TRBJ2-6, with D possibly TRBD1 on 6 matching bases. The ends were cut back, 6 bases at V and 0 bases at J, with 12 bases in the middle. CDR3 length: 16 residues. CDR3 amino acids: CASRGAGVSGANVLTF. CDR3 in DNA: TGTGCCAGCAGGGGGGCCGGGGTCTCTGGGGCCAACGTCCTGACTTTC.

This clonotype turned up a few times. The chain joins TRBV4-3 to TRBJ2-1; D might be TRBD1 (6 bases). Per germline, CDR1 LGHNA and CDR2 YSLEER. Trimming shortened V by 3 bases and J by 2 bases, and 8 bases separated the two germline ends. The CDR3 has 14 residues. The chain's CDR3 is CASSHRTAYNEQFF. The CDR3, as DNA: TGCGCCAGCAGCCACCGGACAGCCTACAATGAGCAGTTCTTC.

The chain carries TRBV3-1 and TRBJ2-7, with 8 bases lining up with TRBD1. The length of the CDR3 is 16 residues. The junction had 13 bases not matched to a gene; V was cut back by 2 bases and J by 7 bases. From germline, CDR1 is LGHDT and CDR2 YNNKEL (reference sequence). The CDR3 region is CASSQRGRQGSGEQYF. In nucleotides, the CDR3 is TGTGCCAGCAGCCAAAGGGGGCGACAGGGGAGTGGGGAGCAGTACTTC.